The next 26 T cell receptor beta chains were all read from a single sample in a study of cytomegalovirus exposure and HLA in healthy donors. The data were produced by immunoSEQ multiplex PCR, yet TCRdb's version contains in-frame clones alone and is incomplete. The sample includes 110,000 or so clones, approximately 88% of them seen just once. The sequenced sample was PBMCs. All receptors derive from a young man in good health and CMV-seronegative.

This chain uses TRBV29-1 with TRBJ1-4; 11 bases are shared with TRBD1. Germline loops: CDR1 SQVTM, CDR2 ANQGSEA. Germline trimming cut 4 bases from V and 0 bases from J; bases unmatched to any gene: 13. The CDR3 has 19 residues. CDR3 DNA sequence: TGCAGCGTTGGAGGAGTGGGACAGGGGGTAAGTGCAACTAATGAAAAACTGTTTTTT. It encodes CSVGGVGQGVSATNEKLFF.

The chain is built from TRBV6-5 and TRBJ1-2; D unresolved. Trimming took 2 bases from V and 4 from J, leaving 11 bases between them. The CDR3 extends over 14 amino acids. Germline assignment: CDR1 MNHEY and CDR2 SVGAGI. In DNA form, the CDR3 reads TGTGCCAGCAGTTACGGGCCCACGATCTATGGCTACACCTTC. This encodes CASSYGPTIYGYTF.

The chain employs TRBV7-9 and TRBJ2-7; 7 nucleotides line up with TRBD1. V gave up 6 bases and J gave up 1 base; unmatched junction bases: 0. CDR3 size: 12 residues. Per germline, CDR1 SEHNR and CDR2 FQNEAQ (reference sequence). As DNA, the CDR3 is TGTGCCAGCAGGACAGGGTCCTACGAGCAGTACTTC. Encoded protein: CASRTGSYEQYF.

The rearrangement joins TRBV19 to TRBJ1-5; 7 nucleotides align to TRBD1. Germline lookup yields CDR1 LNHDA and CDR2 SQIVND (reference sequence). This CDR3 spans 14 amino acids. Trimming removed 5 bases from V and 9 bases from J; junction bases left unmatched: 10. CDR3 in DNA: TGTGCCAGTAGTCGGGACAGCTACGGGGGGCCCCAGCATTTT. Translated: CASSRDSYGGPQHF.

The chain is built from TRBV10-1 and TRBJ2-4; 12 nucleotides agree with TRBD2. CDR1 is WNHNN and CDR2 is SYGVQD in the germline V gene (reference sequence). CDR3 length: 14 amino acids. J gave up 11 bases and V 2 bases, and 4 bases lay outside the gene matches. The CDR3 DNA reads TGCGCCAGCAGTGAGGGACTAGCGGGATTGGTTCAGTACTTC. This translates into CASSEGLAGLVQYF.

The V call is TRBV7-8, the J call TRBJ2-2; 8 nucleotides align to TRBD1. The CDR3 loop spans 17 amino acids. V shed 1 base and J 1 base; nucleotides not matched to a gene: 5. Germline-derived CDR1 and CDR2 are SGHVS and FQNEAQ. The CDR3 sequence is CASSLGLGQENTGELFF. CDR3 bases: TGTGCCAGCAGCTTAGGGTTGGGACAGGAGAACACCGGGGAGCTGTTTTTT. The whole variable domain, filled in from reference TRBV7-8 and TRBJ2-2, reads GAGVSQSPRYKVAKRGQDVALRCDPISGHVSLFWYQQALGQGPEFLTYFQNEAQLDKSGLPSDRFFAERPEGSVSTLKIQRTQQEDSAVYLCASSLGLGQENTGELFFGEGSRLTVL.

The CDR3 nucleotides are TGCGCCAGCAGGACTAGCGGGAGTATCAATGAGCAGTTCTTC. It codes for CASRTSGSINEQFF. The chain uses TRBV5-1 and TRBJ2-1; 12 bases line up with TRBD2. Germline V gene lookup returns CDR1 SGHRS and CDR2 YFSETQ. This CDR3 has 14 amino acids. Trimming cost V 5 bases and J 6 bases; bases outside gene matches: 3.

J is TRBJ1-6 and V is TRBV29-1; TRBD1 matches 7 bases. Germline V lookup: CDR1 SQVTM, CDR2 ANQGSEA. This CDR3 has 15 amino acids. Trimming at V came to 6 bases and at J to 1 base, leaving 6 bases not matched to a gene. The CDR3 is CSVRTGESYNSPLHF. CDR3 coding DNA: TGCAGCGTGAGAACAGGGGAATCCTATAATTCACCCCTCCACTTT. The whole variable domain, filled in from reference TRBV29-1 and TRBJ1-6, reads SAVISQKPSRDICQRGTSLTIQCQVDSQVTMMFWYRQQPGQSLTLIATANQGSEATYESGFVIDKFPISRPNLTFSTLTVSNMSPEDSSIYLCSVRTGESYNSPLHFGNGTRLTVT.

This chain connects TRBV29-1 to TRBJ1-1; no clear D. The germline gives CDR1 SQVTM, CDR2 ANQGSEA. Trimming stripped 7 bases from V and 1 base from J, with 7 bases between. The CDR3 is made up of 11 amino acids. CDR3 sequence reads: CSAEANTEAFF. The CDR3 DNA is TGCAGCGCGGAGGCGAACACTGAAGCTTTCTTT.

The chain combines TRBV5-4 with TRBJ2-3, with TRBD2 matching 7 bases. Trimming removed 4 bases from V and 1 base from J; junction bases left unmatched: 12. This CDR3 is 17 amino acids long. CDR1 and CDR2 from the germline V gene are SGHNT and YYREEE (reference sequence). CDR3 residues: CASSPTGGVDRTDTQYF. DNA for the CDR3: TGTGCCAGCAGCCCGACGGGGGGAGTGGATCGCACAGATACGCAGTATTTT.

This rearrangement joins TRBV10-1 to TRBJ1-2; D remains ambiguous. Trimming shortened V by 3 bases and J by 4 bases, and 9 bases separated the two germline ends. Germline V gene data show CDR1 as WNHNN and CDR2 as SYGVQD (reference sequence). The CDR3 totals 13 residues. CDR3 bases: TGCGCCAGCAGTGATCAGGCGGGCTATGGCTACACCTTC. Its protein product is CASSDQAGYGYTF.

The gene calls are TRBV27 and TRBJ2-3; D might be TRBD1 (6 bases). Germline CDR1 reads MNHEY; CDR2 reads SMNVEV (reference sequence). The ends were cut back, 2 bases at V and 2 bases at J, with 11 bases in the middle. The CDR3 consists of 15 residues. This chain's CDR3 is CASSLGTLITDTQYF. The CDR3, as DNA: TGTGCCAGCAGTTTAGGGACACTTATCACAGATACGCAGTATTTT.

In DNA form, the CDR3 reads TGTGCCAGCAGTAACAGCGGGGGGCATTTCCAAGAGACCCAGTACTTC. This codes for CASSNSGGHFQETQYF. The chain uses TRBV11-2 and TRBJ2-5, with TRBD2 matching 9 bases. CDR3 length: 16 residues. The germline V gene encodes CDR1 SGHAT and CDR2 FQNNGV. V shed 6 bases and J 1 base; nucleotides not matched to a gene: 9.

This clone is labeled as medium-sized. V gene TRBV2 combines with J gene TRBJ2-1; TRBD2 matches 12 bases. The germline gives CDR1 SNHLY, CDR2 FYNNEI. The CDR3 has 14 residues. V gave up 9 bases and J gave up 5 bases; unmatched junction bases: 5. CDR3 DNA sequence: TGTGCCAGGCAAAGACTAGCGGGGGACAATGAGCAGTTCTTC. This translates into CARQRLAGDNEQFF.

Comments on this clone: Other nucleotide sequences in the sample specify the same CDR3. This rearrangement joins TRBV14 to TRBJ2-7; D is unclear. This CDR3 region has 13 residues. Trimming cost V 0 bases and J 2 bases, with 5 bases left between them. Germline V gene data show CDR1 as SGHDN and CDR2 as FVKESK. The CDR3 reads CASSQELTYEQYF. The CDR3 nucleotides are TGTGCCAGCAGCCAAGAACTGACCTACGAGCAGTACTTC.

This chain links TRBV5-1 with TRBJ1-2; 7 bases match TRBD1. There are 15 residues in the CDR3. After removal of 1 base from V and 10 bases from J, the junction contained 13 bases not matched to a gene. Germline CDR1 SGHRS, CDR2 YFSETQ. CDR3 in amino acids: CASSLISGGVLDYTF. Here the CDR3 DNA reads TGCGCCAGCAGCTTGATTTCAGGGGGAGTACTTGACTACACCTTC. Together with reference TRBV5-1 and TRBJ1-2, the CDR3 gives the full variable domain: KAGVTQTPRYLIKTRGQQVTLSCSPISGHRSVSWYQQTPGQGLQFLFEYFSETQRNKGNFPGRFSGRQFSNSRSEMNVSTLELGDSALYLCASSLISGGVLDYTFGSGTRLTVV.

This chain connects TRBV7-2 to TRBJ2-1; D gene uncertain. V lost 8 bases to trimming and J lost 0 bases, with 14 bases between them. This CDR3 has 15 residues. In germline, CDR1 is SGHTA, CDR2 FQGNSA. In nucleotides, the CDR3 is TGTGCCAGCTTAACCGAGTTGAGCTCCTACAATGAGCAGTTCTTC. Amino acids: CASLTELSSYNEQFF. Using reference TRBV7-2 and TRBJ2-1 for the parts outside the CDR3, the full variable domain is GAGVSQSPSNKVTEKGKDVELRCDPISGHTALYWYRQSLGQGLEFLIYFQGNSAPDKSGLPSDRFSAERTGGSVSTLTIQRTQQEDSAVYLCASLTELSSYNEQFFGPGTRLTVL.

The chain uses TRBV7-9 and TRBJ1-1; D not resolved. The CDR3 covers 13 residues. Trimming took off 5 bases at V and 3 bases at J, with 10 bases between the two ends. CDR1 is SEHNR, CDR2 FQNEAQ, per germline (reference sequence). CDR3 protein: CASSLQRDTEAFF. CDR3 bases: TGTGCCAGCAGCCTACAGCGGGACACTGAAGCTTTCTTT.

This clone was picked up one time. This chain connects TRBV7-2 to TRBJ2-3; no clear D gene. Trimming pared 2 bases from V and 4 bases from J, leaving 22 bases between. The CDR3 covers 18 residues. The germline CDR1 and CDR2 sequences are SGHTA and FQGNSA. This CDR3 reads CASSLYFRARIDPDTQYF. CDR3 sequence (DNA): TGTGCCAGCAGCTTATACTTTAGAGCGAGGATCGACCCAGATACGCAGTATTTT.

V is TRBV5-1 and J is TRBJ2-2, with 8 bases identical to TRBD1. V lost 4 bases to trimming and J lost 3 bases; unmatched junction nucleotides: 2. Germline lookup yields CDR1 SGHRS and CDR2 YFSETQ. This CDR3 has 14 amino acids. The CDR3 DNA is TGCGCCAGCAGCCTGGGACAGGACACCGGGGAGCTGTTTTTT. Residues: CASSLGQDTGELFF.

This clone was observed a few times. V usage is TRBV19 and J usage is TRBJ2-2; D gene uncertain. The CDR3 spans 16 residues. In germline, CDR1 is LNHDA, CDR2 SQIVND (reference sequence). V lost 2 bases and J 1 base, leaving 11 bases between the germline ends. The CDR3 DNA sequence: TGTGCCAGTAGTATAATGTTAGTAATGAACACCGGGGAGCTGTTTTTT. Protein product: CASSIMLVMNTGELFF.

CDR3 in amino acids: CVDQGRRPYEQYF. The CDR3 bases are TGTGTTGATCAGGGGCGGAGACCCTACGAGCAGTACTTC. The chain employs TRBV6-4 and TRBJ2-7; the D gene is possibly TRBD1 (6 bases). The germline CDR1 and CDR2 sequences are MRHNA and SNTAGT. There are 13 residues in the CDR3.

This chain uses TRBV7-9 with TRBJ1-1, with TRBD1 identical over 7 bases. The CDR3 extends over 15 amino acids. The J segment lost 0 bases and the V segment lost 1 base, leaving 2 bases of the junction unmatched. In germline, CDR1 is SEHNR, CDR2 FQNEAQ (reference sequence). CDR3 protein: CASSLVTGVNTEAFF. The CDR3 DNA reads TGTGCCAGCAGCTTAGTAACAGGGGTGAACACTGAAGCTTTCTTT.

This chain connects TRBV27 to TRBJ2-1; TRBD1 aligns across 9 bases. CDR1 is MNHEY, CDR2 SMNVEV, per germline (reference sequence). The junction had 9 bases not matched to a gene; V was cut back by 9 bases and J by 6 bases. This CDR3 is built from 14 residues. In DNA form, the CDR3 reads TGTGCCAGTCAACCGGGACAGGGCCCCAATGAGCAGTTCTTC. Its translation is CASQPGQGPNEQFF.

The table lists this clone with a count of one. One junction end does not reproduce the germline sequence, and a read error may be involved. The chain has TRBV6-5 and TRBJ1-2, with 7 bases fitting TRBD1. This CDR3 spans 11 amino acids. Looked up from germline, CDR1 is MNHEY and CDR2 is SVGAGI. As DNA, the CDR3 is TGTGCCAGCAGACAGGGACAGTCGCGGTCCTTC. It encodes CASRQGQSRSF.

The genes are TRBV5-1 and TRBJ1-3, with 7 bases that match TRBD1. Per the germline V gene, CDR1 is SGHRS and CDR2 is YFSETQ. The V and J ends lost 0 bases and 4 bases, in that order; junction bases with no gene match: 13. CDR3 length: 18 amino acids. The CDR3 nucleotides are TGCGCCAGCAGCTTGGCCGTCGGGACAGCGAACTCCGGAAACACCATATATTTT. Its protein product is CASSLAVGTANSGNTIYF.